This T cell receptor beta chain was found in a study of blood T cell repertoires in COVID-19 (dated by TCRdb to 2020 to 2022). Looking at the study overall: The collaborator samples originated in the United States, Italy and Spain and spanned the acute and convalescent phases of COVID-19. The material from the prospective study consisted of cDNA or gDNA derived from T cells, B-cell-depleted T cells, or PBMCs. Deeply sampled blood TCRbeta repertoires from subjects exposed to, actively infected with, or recovered from COVID-19 were included in the dataset. The repertoires were released in a freely available public database meant as a resource for research on the immune response to SARS-CoV-2. Samples came from the ongoing ImmuneRACE study (first 160 participants) plus 1,254 subjects from 6 global collaborators. The sample metadata nearly always contained a de-identified subject ID, COVID-19 status, age in years and sex. Where HLA class I and class II types were available, the types were taken from metadata supplied by the sample provider, not from assay-based typing. General findings and caveats noted by the study authors: The amount of clinical and demographic metadata varied by source and participant and was provided uncurated.

At one collaborating source in Seattle, patients were enrolled during active infection and were followed longitudinally through the course of disease. Each collaborating institution followed its own protocols to collect whole blood in K2EDTA tubes. For TCRbeta analysis, collaborator samples were shipped as frozen whole blood, as isolated PBMCs, or as DNA extracted from either sample type. V and J lose 1 base and 1 base, and a span of 23 bases separates them. Taken from cysteine to phenylalanine, the CDR3 has 19 residues. Only the CDR3 DNA is retained, 57 bases long and in frame from the first base. CDR1 and CDR2 were assigned from the germline V gene as MNHNS and SASEGT. TCRbeta CDR3 regions were amplified from genomic DNA by means of the immunoSEQ Assay, a bias-controlled multiplex PCR. The study's own analysis went as follows. Nucleated cell counts per sample were estimated from amplification of reference gene primers within the assay. To quantify the absolute abundance of each unique TCRbeta CDR3 rearrangement, sequence reads were collapsed and filtered. For each sample, productive Simpson clonality was calculated as the square root of Simpson's diversity index across productive rearrangements. The clones in this table, taken by TCRdb from immuneACCESS, are in-frame only. Not every clone is retained; where verified, under half of the shortfall comes from an unresolved V gene, and the cause of the rest is unknown. V and J calls and clone size come straight from that table; D and trimming were deduced from the DNA. The sample contains 40,000 to 45,000 clones, 87% of them found a single time. 3.9% of the sample belongs to the ten largest clones.

Details on this clone: No cognate antigen has been identified for it. Per-base qualities were not stored, and no clone one base away is much larger.

Sequences were obtained from peripheral blood. This sequence originates from a man between 40 and 49 years old with COVID-19, enrolled during active disease. The V and J segments used are TRBV6-1 and TRBJ2-7; the D gene is possibly TRBD1, with 6 bases matching. The base sequence is TGTGCCAGCAGTGAAGTGAGGTTGGTTACAGGGCGCGGATCCTACGAGCAGTACTTC. The translation is CASSEVRLVTGRGSYEQYF.